The 21 T cell receptor beta chains presented below share a single source sample, sequenced in a study of T-cell memory formation after mild COVID-19 (dated by TCRdb to about 2021). The protocol used for the library was 5' RACE. The reads were generated on an Illumina NovaSeq 6000. TCRdb reanalyzed the raw reads on its own, using fastp at Q25 for trimming and MiXCR for clone calling, and kept in-frame beta chains. CDR3 protein duplicates are merged, each entry listing the most common genes and DNA. Across this sample there are approximately 240,000 distinct CDR3 sequences, with less than 20% seen only once. The ten most abundant clones make up approximately 3.4% of the sample. The sequenced sample consisted of PBMCs or a T cell subset sorted from them (not recorded which). Every receptor here comes from a man aged 18 to 29 who had mild COVID-19 (a few samples of this study predate the infection). The sample titles of this study are shuffled in the database, so cell type and time point are left out; the donor was told from shared clones.

The chain uses TRBV5-1 and TRBJ1-5; possibly TRBD1 for D (5 bases). Trimming shortened V by 4 bases and J by 3 bases, and 17 bases separated the two germline ends. Looked up from germline, CDR1 is SGHRS and CDR2 is YFSETQ. CDR3 length: 16 amino acids. CDR3 sequence: CASSPEGTQNNQPQHF. Written as DNA, the CDR3 is TGCGCCAGCAGCCCGGAAGGGACTCAGAACAATCAGCCCCAGCATTTT.

The chain uses TRBV6-5 and TRBJ2-1, with D uncertain. Germline assignment: CDR1 MNHEY and CDR2 SVGAGI. The V gene lost 5 bases and the J gene lost 4 bases, with 15 bases spanning the gap. The CDR3 has 15 amino acids. CDR3 in DNA: TGTGCCAGCAGTCCTCAGGCCCTAAGTTACAATGAGCAGTTCTTC. Protein sequence: CASSPQALSYNEQFF.

The table lists this clonotype with a few counts. J is TRBJ1-5 and V is TRBV7-9; 8 bases are shared with TRBD1. CDR1 is SEHNR and CDR2 is FQNEAQ in the germline V gene (reference sequence). The CDR3 is 18 residues long. J was trimmed by 10 bases and V by 5 bases; bases with no gene match: 22. The CDR3 loop reads CASSQAAGGRAVISPQHF. The CDR3 nucleotides are TGTGCCAGCAGCCAGGCGGCAGGGGGCCGGGCGGTGATCAGCCCCCAGCATTTT.

The chain has TRBV5-1 and TRBJ2-7; weak D call: TRBD2 (5 bases). The germline V gene has CDR1 SGHRS and CDR2 YFSETQ. This CDR3 is built from 13 residues. Trimming took off 4 bases at V and 2 bases at J, with 10 bases between the two ends. In DNA, the CDR3 is TGCGCCAGCAGCCCCGACGGGGCCTACGAGCAGTACGTC. It codes for CASSPDGAYEQYV.

This clonotype has only a few counts. The chain has TRBV6-5 and TRBJ2-2; possibly TRBD1 for D (6 bases). The length of the CDR3 is 16 residues. The V gene's germline CDR1 is MNHEY and CDR2 SVGAGI. V shed 0 bases and J shed 5 bases, with 13 bases lying between them. CDR3 in amino acids: CASSYSALRGTGELFF. The CDR3, as DNA: TGTGCCAGCAGTTACTCGGCTTTGAGGGGGACCGGGGAGCTGTTTTTT.

This clonotype was counted between two and nine times. This chain uses TRBV7-2 with TRBJ1-1; D unclear. Germline CDR1 is SGHTA and CDR2 is FQGNSA. V was pared by 4 bases and J by 7 bases, with 13 bases between. This CDR3 has 13 residues. In DNA form, the CDR3 reads TGTGCCAGCAGCTCCGGCCGGCCGTTTGAAGCTTTCTTT. It codes for CASSSGRPFEAFF.

This clonotype was seen a handful of times. This rearrangement joins TRBV12-3 or TRBV12-4 to TRBJ2-3; D is unresolved. This CDR3 contains 14 residues. The V end was cut by 1 base, the J end by 6 bases, with 11 bases between. Here the CDR3 reads CASSLGRSGDTQYF. CDR3 nucleotides: TGTGCCAGCAGTTTAGGGCGGTCTGGGGATACGCAGTATTTT.

This clonotype came up a few times. V and J are TRBV7-3 and TRBJ2-2; D is unclear. V lost 3 bases and J lost 3, with 11 bases in between. CDR1 is SGHTA, CDR2 FQGTGA, per germline. The CDR3 covers 15 residues. The chain's CDR3 is CASSFGSVHTGELFF. The CDR3 region has the DNA TGTGCCAGCAGCTTTGGCAGCGTGCACACCGGGGAGCTGTTTTTT.

This clonotype was observed a handful of times. The V and J genes are TRBV18 and TRBJ1-1; D uncertain. The CDR3 runs 12 residues. Germline CDR1 KGHSH, CDR2 LQKENI. With 11 bases removed from V and 6 bases from J, the gap between germline ends came to 16 bases. CDR3: CAGASRYAEAFF. As DNA, the CDR3 is TGTGCCGGCGCAAGCCGTTACGCTGAAGCTTTCTTT.

This clonotype was picked up a small number of times. The chain joins TRBV6-5 to TRBJ2-1; the D gene could be TRBD1 or TRBD2 (6 bases each). The CDR3 loop spans 15 amino acids. Trimming took 6 bases from V and 7 from J, leaving 19 bases between them. CDR1 and CDR2 from the germline V gene are MNHEY and SVGAGI. The CDR3 bases are TGTGCCAGCAGCTTTGTCGGGGGCCGATTGAATGAGCAGTTCTTC. Residues: CASSFVGGRLNEQFF.

This clonotype was recorded a few times. This CDR3 is CASSYSNTQYF. DNA for the CDR3: TGTGCCAGCAGTTACTCGAATACGCAGTATTTT. The V call is TRBV6-2 or TRBV6-3, the J call TRBJ2-3; no firm D call. The V gene's germline CDR1 is MNHEY and CDR2 SVGEGT. The CDR3 totals 11 residues. Trimming stripped 0 bases from V and 7 bases from J, with 2 bases between.

This chain connects TRBV2 to TRBJ1-5; the match to TRBD1 covers 7 bases. Germline CDR1 reads SNHLY; CDR2 reads FYNNEI. V lost 4 bases to trimming and J lost 9 bases; unmatched junction nucleotides: 9. The CDR3 extends over 14 amino acids. The CDR3 nucleotides are TGTGCCAGCAGTGTCAGACAGGGCCCAGGGCCCCAGCATTTT. Translation gives CASSVRQGPGPQHF.

This chain links TRBV6-5 with TRBJ1-1; D not certain. From germline, CDR1 is MNHEY and CDR2 SVGAGI. V lost 4 bases to trimming and J lost 4 bases, with 10 bases between them. The CDR3 runs 13 residues. CDR3 sequence: CASSFLLSTEAFF. The CDR3, as DNA: TGTGCCAGCAGTTTCTTACTGAGCACTGAAGCTTTCTTT.

The chain joins TRBV11-2 to TRBJ2-3; tentatively, D is TRBD1 or TRBD2 (5 bases each). CDR1 is SGHAT and CDR2 is FQNNGV in the germline V gene. The V end lost 3 bases, the J end lost 2 bases, and 12 bases lay between the germline ends. This CDR3 region has 15 residues. In DNA form, the CDR3 reads TGTGCCAGCAGCTTTCGGTGGGGGTACACAGATACGCAGTATTTT. It is translated as CASSFRWGYTDTQYF.

This sequence joins TRBV24-1 and TRBJ2-1; no clear D. V was shortened by 4 bases and J by 0 bases, with 12 bases between the two germline ends. CDR3 size: 16 residues. CDR1 is KGHDR and CDR2 is SFDVKD in the germline V gene. CDR3 residues: CATSDQDPSSYNEQFF. CDR3 DNA sequence: TGTGCCACCAGTGACCAAGACCCCAGCTCCTACAATGAGCAGTTCTTC.

This clonotype was seen only a few times. This chain connects TRBV4-1 to TRBJ2-3; D not certain. The germline V and J ends were trimmed by 4 bases and 6 bases, with 11 bases remaining between them. The CDR3 length is 13 residues. The V gene's germline CDR1 is MGHRA and CDR2 YSYEKL. CDR3 bases: TGCGCCAGCAGCCCCGCGTCATACGATACGCAGTATTTT. This translates into CASSPASYDTQYF.

The chain links TRBV5-1 to TRBJ2-5, with TRBD2 identical over 11 bases. Germline lookup yields CDR1 SGHRS and CDR2 YFSETQ. Losses at the gene ends were 3 bases for V and 2 bases for J; bases not matched to a gene: 3. This CDR3 comprises 15 residues. The CDR3 bases are TGCGCCAGCAGCTACGGGACTAGCGGTCAAGAGACCCAGTACTTC. Protein product: CASSYGTSGQETQYF.

The rearrangement joins TRBV6-6 to TRBJ2-2; D remains unclear. CDR3 length: 11 residues. The V gene lost 8 bases and the J gene lost 6 bases, with 7 bases spanning the gap. The germline V gene encodes CDR1 MNHNY and CDR2 SVGAGI (reference sequence). CDR3: CASVDSGELFF. DNA for the CDR3: TGTGCCAGCGTTGATTCCGGGGAGCTGTTTTTT.

The rearrangement uses TRBV7-9 and TRBJ2-7; 9 bases are shared with TRBD2. Trimming took 2 bases from V and 5 from J; bases not matched to a gene: 10. Germline CDR1 and CDR2: SEHNR and FQNEAQ (reference sequence). The CDR3 totals 16 residues. The CDR3 reads CASSLRPGLASNEQYF. CDR3 sequence (DNA): TGTGCCAGCAGCTTAAGGCCGGGACTAGCTAGCAACGAGCAGTACTTC. The full variable domain, rest sourced from reference TRBV7-9 and TRBJ2-7, is DTGVSQNPRHKITKRGQNVTFRCDPISEHNRLYWYRQTLGQGPEFLTYFQNEAQLEKSRLLSDRFSAERPKGSFSTLEIQRTEQGDSAMYLCASSLRPGLASNEQYFGPGTRLTVT.

This clonotype came up a few times. V gene TRBV7-2 combines with J gene TRBJ2-1; 8 bases map to TRBD2. The CDR3 runs to 14 residues. CDR1 and CDR2 (germline): SGHTA, FQGNSA. After removal of 4 bases from V and 6 bases from J, the junction contained 5 bases not matched to a gene. The CDR3 loop reads CASSSGGALNEQFF. For the CDR3, the DNA is TGTGCCAGCAGCTCGGGGGGGGCCCTCAATGAGCAGTTCTTC.

The sample holds a few counts of this clonotype. The CDR3 bases are TGTGCCAGCAGTTACTCTCAAGCGGGGTCCGCCTACGAGCAGTACTTC. Translation gives CASSYSQAGSAYEQYF. This rearrangement joins TRBV6-5 to TRBJ2-7, with TRBD2 matching 7 bases. V lost 0 bases to trimming and J lost 2 bases; unmatched junction nucleotides: 7. Germline V gene lookup returns CDR1 MNHEY and CDR2 SVGAGI. This CDR3 contains 16 residues.